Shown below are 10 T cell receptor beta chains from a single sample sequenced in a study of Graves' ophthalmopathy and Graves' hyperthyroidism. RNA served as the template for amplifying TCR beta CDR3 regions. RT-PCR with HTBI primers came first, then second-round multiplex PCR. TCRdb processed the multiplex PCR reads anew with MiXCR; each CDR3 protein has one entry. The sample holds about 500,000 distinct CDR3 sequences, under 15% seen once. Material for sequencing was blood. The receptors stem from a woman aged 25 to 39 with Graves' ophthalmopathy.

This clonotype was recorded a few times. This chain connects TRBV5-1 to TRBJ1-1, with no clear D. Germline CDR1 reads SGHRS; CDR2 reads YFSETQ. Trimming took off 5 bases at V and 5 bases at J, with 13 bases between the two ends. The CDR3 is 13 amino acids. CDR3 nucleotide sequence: TGCGCCAGCAGGTTGATAGGGAGGACTGAAGCTTTCTTT. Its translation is CASRLIGRTEAFF.

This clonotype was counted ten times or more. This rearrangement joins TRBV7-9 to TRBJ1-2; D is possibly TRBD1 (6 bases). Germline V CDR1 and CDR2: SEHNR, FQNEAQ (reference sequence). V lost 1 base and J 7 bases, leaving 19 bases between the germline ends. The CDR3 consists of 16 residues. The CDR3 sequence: CASSLGGRSVGAGYTF. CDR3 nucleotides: TGTGCCAGCAGCTTAGGGGGGCGGAGCGTTGGGGCTGGCTACACCTTC.

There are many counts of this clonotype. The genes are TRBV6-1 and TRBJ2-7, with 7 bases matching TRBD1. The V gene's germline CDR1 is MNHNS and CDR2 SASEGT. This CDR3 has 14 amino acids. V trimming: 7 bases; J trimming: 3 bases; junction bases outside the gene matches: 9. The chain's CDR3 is CASNRPGQNYEQYF. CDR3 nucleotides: TGTGCCAGCAATCGACCGGGACAGAACTACGAGCAGTACTTC.

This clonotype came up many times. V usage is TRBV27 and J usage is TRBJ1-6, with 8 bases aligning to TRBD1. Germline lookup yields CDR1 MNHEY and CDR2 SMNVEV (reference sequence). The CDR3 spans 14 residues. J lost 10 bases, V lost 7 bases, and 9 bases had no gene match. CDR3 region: CASNPGQGGSPLHF. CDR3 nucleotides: TGTGCCAGCAACCCCGGACAGGGAGGGTCACCCCTCCACTTT.

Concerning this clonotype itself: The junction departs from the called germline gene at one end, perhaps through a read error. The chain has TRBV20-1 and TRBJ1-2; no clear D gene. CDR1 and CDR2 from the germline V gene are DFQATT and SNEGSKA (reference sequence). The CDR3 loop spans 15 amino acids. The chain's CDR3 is CSARDDGRPNYGHTF. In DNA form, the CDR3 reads TGCAGTGCTAGGGACGACGGGAGACCGAACTATGGCCACACCTTC.

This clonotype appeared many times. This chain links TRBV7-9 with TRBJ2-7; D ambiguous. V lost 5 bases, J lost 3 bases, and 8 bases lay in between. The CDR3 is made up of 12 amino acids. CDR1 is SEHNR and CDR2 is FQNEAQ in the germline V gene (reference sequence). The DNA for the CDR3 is TGTGCCAGCAGCCCCCTGGGCTACGAGCAGTACTTC. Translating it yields CASSPLGYEQYF.

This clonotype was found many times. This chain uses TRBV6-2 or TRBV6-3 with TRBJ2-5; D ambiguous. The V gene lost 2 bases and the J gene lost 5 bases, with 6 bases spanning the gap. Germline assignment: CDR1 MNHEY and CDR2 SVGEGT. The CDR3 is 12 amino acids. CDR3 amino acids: CASSYGWETQYF. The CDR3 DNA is TGTGCCAGCAGTTACGGGTGGGAGACCCAGTACTTC.

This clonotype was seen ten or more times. The CDR3 region has the DNA TGTGCCAGCACTCCTCGTTTTAGTTTCCAAGAGACCCAGTACTTC. This translates into CASTPRFSFQETQYF. V is TRBV28 and J is TRBJ2-5, with D unclear. CDR1 is MDHEN, CDR2 SYDVKM, per germline. The CDR3 has 15 residues. Trimming cost V 7 bases and J 1 base, with 16 bases left between them.

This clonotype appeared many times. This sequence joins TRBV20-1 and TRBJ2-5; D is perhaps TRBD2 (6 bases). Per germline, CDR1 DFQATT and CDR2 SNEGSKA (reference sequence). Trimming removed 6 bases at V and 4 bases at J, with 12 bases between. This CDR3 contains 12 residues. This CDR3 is CSAREVGETQYF. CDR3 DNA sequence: TGCAGTGCCAGGGAGGTGGGAGAGACCCAGTACTTC.

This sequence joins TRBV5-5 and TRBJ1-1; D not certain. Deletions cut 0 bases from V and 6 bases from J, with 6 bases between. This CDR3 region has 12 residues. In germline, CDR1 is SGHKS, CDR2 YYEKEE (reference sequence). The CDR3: CASSLVLPEAFF. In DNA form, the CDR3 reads TGTGCCAGCAGCTTGGTCCTTCCTGAAGCTTTCTTT. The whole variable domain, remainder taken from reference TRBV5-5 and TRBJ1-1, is DAGVTQSPTHLIKTRGQQVTLRCSPISGHKSVSWYQQVLGQGPQFIFQYYEKEERGRGNFPDRFSARQFPNYSSELNVNALLLGDSALYLCASSLVLPEAFFGQGTRLTVV.